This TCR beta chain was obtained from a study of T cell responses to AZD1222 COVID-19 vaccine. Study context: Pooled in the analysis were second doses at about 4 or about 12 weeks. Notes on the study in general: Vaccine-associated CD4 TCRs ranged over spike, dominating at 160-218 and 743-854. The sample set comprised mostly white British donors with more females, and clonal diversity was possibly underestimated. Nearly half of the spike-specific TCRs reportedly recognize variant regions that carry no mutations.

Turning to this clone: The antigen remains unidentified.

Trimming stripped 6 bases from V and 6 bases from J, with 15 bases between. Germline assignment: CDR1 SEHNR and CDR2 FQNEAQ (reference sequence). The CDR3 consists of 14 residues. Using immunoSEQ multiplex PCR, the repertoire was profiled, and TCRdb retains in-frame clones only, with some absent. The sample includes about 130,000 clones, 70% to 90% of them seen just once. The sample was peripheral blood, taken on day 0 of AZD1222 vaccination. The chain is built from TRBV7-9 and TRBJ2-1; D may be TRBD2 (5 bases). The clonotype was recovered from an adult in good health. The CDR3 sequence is CASSPSRVLNEQFF. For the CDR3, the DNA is TGTGCCAGCAGTCCCTCGCGGGTGCTCAATGAGCAGTTCTTC.